This T cell receptor (beta chain) comes out of a study of blood T cell repertoires in COVID-19. Study-level information: Samples taken during acute and convalescent COVID-19 were collected in the United States, Italy and Spain. PBMCs, B-cell-depleted T cells, or T cells provided the cDNA or gDNA that made up the material.

In the original workflow: Reference gene primer amplification gave nucleated cell count estimates. Profiled with immunoSEQ multiplex PCR; TCRdb holds only in-frame clones, not every one. That table gives V, J and clone size, and the DNA gave D and trimming. The sample lists around 68,000 clones; around four fifths were seen once. In germline, CDR1 is GTSNPN, CDR2 SVGIG (reference sequence). With 4 bases removed from V and 5 bases from J, the gap between germline ends came to 15 bases. The CDR3 extends over 14 amino acids. This receptor was obtained from a woman in her forties or fifties with acute or convalescent COVID-19. The chain carries TRBV30 and TRBJ1-5, with TRBD1 as a possible D gene (6 bases). Sequencing was performed on peripheral blood. CDR3 coding DNA: TGTGCCTGGAATGTTCAGGGGATTGATCAGCCCCAGCATTTT. Translating it yields CAWNVQGIDQPQHF.